This note documents a single TCR beta chain sequence. This clonotype was recorded many times. This clone's antigen is unknown. Base qualities are not at hand, and no much larger clone is one base apart. Graves' hyperthyroidism was defined as stable when no progression to ophthalmopathy occurred over 18 months of follow-up. The hyperthyroidism patients were between 18 and 65 years old and newly diagnosed, with a disease duration of less than 2 months. Exclusion was applied to patients with uncontrolled infections, other autoimmune diseases, pregnancy or lactation. Diagnoses relied on clinical symptoms, serum thyroxine and TRAb, thyroid ultrasound and orbital computed tomography. PBMCs were isolated from around 10 ml of fresh peripheral blood by Ficoll-Paque density gradient centrifugation. Trizol reagent was used to extract total RNA, and RNA quality was then checked on an Agilent 2100 Bioanalyzer.

This sample stems from a study of T cells in Graves' hyperthyroidism and ophthalmopathy (dated by TCRdb to about 2019). Study-wide context: Peripheral blood was collected at initial diagnosis, before any treatment. To identify TCR V-J signatures that set the groups apart, the researchers used a discovery cohort of 90 to 100 patients, made up of around 42 with Graves' ophthalmopathy and 57 with stable Graves' hyperthyroidism. An independent validation cohort of around 19 hyperthyroidism patients and approximately 17 patients who later progressed to ophthalmopathy tested prospective prediction of ophthalmopathy. The 100 or so discovery patients were divided at random into training and test sets in a 7:3 ratio. In addition, the study compared T-cell repertoires in thyroid tissue and in blood from about six Graves' hyperthyroidism patients. Once sampling was done, hyperthyroidism patients were given methimazole at a starting dose of 30 mg daily, whereas ophthalmopathy patients were given high-dose intravenous methylprednisolone. According to the paper, TCR Vbeta CDR3 sequencing was carried out on around 140 peripheral blood samples, which came from approximately 43 ophthalmopathy, fewer than 80 hyperthyroidism and some 17 progressor patients.

The TCR beta CDR3 regions were amplified from the RNA transcripts. The first round of RT-PCR for the TCR CDR3 was performed with the HTBI primer set and the Qiagen OneStep RT-PCR kit. Libraries were constructed in a second round of multiplex PCR, after which size selection and purification were carried out. Paired-end sequencing of the libraries was performed with 100 bp reads on an Illumina HiSeq2000. The authors' analysis ran thus. SOAPnuke was used to process the raw data, removing reads that contained adapters or uncalled bases, had a mean Phred below 15, or lacked an exact match to the constant primer or identifier. High-quality paired reads were merged using COPE v1.2.5, and each unique nucleotide sequence was defined as a clonotype. Clonotypes were aligned to IMGT TRBV, TRBD and TRBJ reference segments using MiTCR v1.1. The analysis was restricted to V-J combinations with a frequency above 0.0001, which together covered 99% to 99.2% of the repertoires. The TCS score was defined as the ratio of F50 (clonal expansion) to E x V (chaos), calculated using BLOSUM62-based TCRdist between CDR3 peptides within each V-J. Welch's t-statistics and random forest reduced roughly 530 V-J features to 13, which were used in a naive Bayes classifier (R e1071). TCRdb ran its own pipeline on the public reads, namely fastp trimming at Q25 and MiXCR clone calling, and kept in-frame beta chains. All rows with the same CDR3 protein become a single entry with the most common DNA and genes. The V and J calls and clone size come from TCRdb's table, not from the authors' own analysis. In all, the sample holds about 720,000 distinct CDR3 sequences, and about 15% of those were seen once. The ten largest clones capture under 9.5% of the sample.

The germline V gene provides CDR1 SQVTM and CDR2 ANQGSEA. From the cysteine up to the phenylalanine, the CDR3 has a length of 15 residues. This entry keeps only the CDR3 DNA: 45 bases, framed from base 1. Trimming costs V 0 bases and J 5 bases, and their ends lie 17 bases apart. What the authors observed across the whole study: A 13 V-J signature model separated ophthalmopathy from stable hyperthyroidism, with around 90% sensitivity and 81.08% specificity in cross-validation and 80%/75% in testing. Most expanded thyroid clonotypes (frequency above 0.001) were also detected in blood, suggesting blood repertoires may reflect thyroid immune responses. During validation, the model predicted progression to ophthalmopathy a median of about 6.3 months ahead of onset, with more than 55% sensitivity and 72.22% specificity. No statistical method was used to fix the sample size in advance, and group allocation was not hidden from the investigators.

The sequence derives from a man younger than 35 with Graves' hyperthyroidism. The V and J segments used are TRBV29-1 and TRBJ2-7; a weak D assignment points to TRBD2 (5 bases agree). Sequenced sample: blood. This receptor carries the CDR3 CSVEDEVRGTDEQYF. The bases are TGCAGCGTTGAAGATGAGGTACGGGGAACGGACGAGCAGTACTTC.